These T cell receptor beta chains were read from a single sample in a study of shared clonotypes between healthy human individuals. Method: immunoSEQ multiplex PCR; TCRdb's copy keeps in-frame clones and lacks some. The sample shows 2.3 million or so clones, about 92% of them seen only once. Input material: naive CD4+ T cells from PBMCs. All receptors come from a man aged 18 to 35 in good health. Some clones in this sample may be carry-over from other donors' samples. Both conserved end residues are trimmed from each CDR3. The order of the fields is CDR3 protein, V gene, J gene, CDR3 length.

cdr3_aa: SAPRIGEQY
v_call: TRBV20-1
j_call: TRBJ2-7
cdr3_length: 9

cdr3_aa: ASSLGLAGGLDTQY
v_call: TRBV5-1
j_call: TRBJ2-3
cdr3_length: 14

cdr3_aa: ASSRRTASYEQY
v_call: TRBV13
j_call: TRBJ2-7
cdr3_length: 12

cdr3_aa: ASSMTDNQPQH
v_call: TRBV7-9
j_call: TRBJ1-5
cdr3_length: 11

cdr3_aa: ASSLAGTARTEAF
v_call: TRBV7-2
j_call: TRBJ1-1
cdr3_length: 13

cdr3_aa: ASSLATPYEQY
v_call: TRBV5-1
j_call: TRBJ2-7
cdr3_length: 11

cdr3_aa: ASSQVLVKKERNTIY
v_call: TRBV4-1
j_call: TRBJ1-3
cdr3_length: 15

cdr3_aa: ASSIDSITNYGYT
v_call: TRBV19
j_call: TRBJ1-2
cdr3_length: 13

cdr3_aa: ASSQEGPGARQETQY
v_call: TRBV4-2
j_call: TRBJ2-5
cdr3_length: 15

cdr3_aa: ASSASGGRSTGELF
v_call: TRBV9
j_call: TRBJ2-2
cdr3_length: 14

cdr3_aa: ASSHRGQSHSPLH
v_call: TRBV6-6
j_call: TRBJ1-6
cdr3_length: 13

cdr3_aa: ASSVAAGGPEAF
v_call: TRBV9
j_call: TRBJ1-1
cdr3_length: 12

cdr3_aa: ASSGRFGTIQETQY
v_call: TRBV6-1
j_call: TRBJ2-5
cdr3_length: 14

cdr3_aa: SVGRGNQPQH
v_call: TRBV29-1
j_call: TRBJ1-5
cdr3_length: 10

cdr3_aa: ASSLVAQYEQY
v_call: TRBV7-9
j_call: TRBJ2-7
cdr3_length: 11

cdr3_aa: ATRGSKETQY
v_call: TRBV15
j_call: TRBJ2-5
cdr3_length: 10

cdr3_aa: ASRWDRNNQPQH
v_call: TRBV2
j_call: TRBJ1-5
cdr3_length: 12

cdr3_aa: ASSPTRGKNIQY
v_call: TRBV27
j_call: TRBJ2-4
cdr3_length: 12

cdr3_aa: ASSLFPGSSGNTIY
v_call: TRBV11-1
j_call: TRBJ1-3
cdr3_length: 14

cdr3_aa: ASSVKVNSGLTDTQY
v_call: TRBV9
j_call: TRBJ2-3
cdr3_length: 15

cdr3_aa: ASSLSLSYEQY
v_call: TRBV28
j_call: TRBJ2-7
cdr3_length: 11

cdr3_aa: ASSQSPRGQGHYNEQF
v_call: TRBV4-3
j_call: TRBJ2-1
cdr3_length: 16

cdr3_aa: SVRLSGRETQY
v_call: TRBV29-1
j_call: TRBJ2-5
cdr3_length: 11

cdr3_aa: ASSLDGLAGVGEQF
v_call: TRBV5-4
j_call: TRBJ2-1
cdr3_length: 14

cdr3_aa: ASSSGQISGNTIY
v_call: TRBV28
j_call: TRBJ1-3
cdr3_length: 13

cdr3_aa: ASSLAPGQGYT
v_call: TRBV5-1
j_call: TRBJ1-2
cdr3_length: 11

cdr3_aa: ASSLRLGGPQH
v_call: TRBV11-2
j_call: TRBJ1-5
cdr3_length: 11

cdr3_aa: ASSVSGTSGQNIQY
v_call: TRBV7-2
j_call: TRBJ2-4
cdr3_length: 14

cdr3_aa: ASSRRTGELF
v_call: TRBV7-3
j_call: TRBJ2-2
cdr3_length: 10

cdr3_aa: TKLHPPQH
v_call: TRBV20-1
j_call: TRBJ1-5
cdr3_length: 8

cdr3_aa: ASSSLTGIGNTIY
v_call: TRBV7-8
j_call: TRBJ1-3
cdr3_length: 13

cdr3_aa: ASSRRADNSNQPQH
v_call: TRBV4-1
j_call: TRBJ1-5
cdr3_length: 14

cdr3_aa: ASSSGSTYNEQF
v_call: TRBV5-1
j_call: TRBJ2-1
cdr3_length: 12

cdr3_aa: ASSGVGGGQETQY
v_call: TRBV11-2
j_call: TRBJ2-5
cdr3_length: 13

cdr3_aa: ASSSPSGGVRTEAF
v_call: TRBV19
j_call: TRBJ1-1
cdr3_length: 14

cdr3_aa: ASSAGTGDTGELF
v_call: TRBV5-1
j_call: TRBJ2-2
cdr3_length: 13

cdr3_aa: ASSAETGLQETQY
v_call: TRBV7-2
j_call: TRBJ2-5
cdr3_length: 13

cdr3_aa: AISENRGTEQPQH
v_call: TRBV10-3
j_call: TRBJ1-5
cdr3_length: 13

cdr3_aa: ASSMLGRGFVGDEQF
v_call: TRBV19
j_call: TRBJ2-1
cdr3_length: 15

cdr3_aa: ASRPGPAGGYEQY
v_call: TRBV6-5
j_call: TRBJ2-7
cdr3_length: 13

cdr3_aa: AASDFGEAF
v_call: TRBV6-1
j_call: TRBJ1-1
cdr3_length: 9

cdr3_aa: ASSGLAGSTDTQY
v_call: TRBV11-2
j_call: TRBJ2-3
cdr3_length: 13

cdr3_aa: ASSIRWQNNEQF
v_call: TRBV19
j_call: TRBJ2-1
cdr3_length: 12

cdr3_aa: ASSEVSGGTGELF
v_call: TRBV2
j_call: TRBJ2-2
cdr3_length: 13

cdr3_aa: AWSVGQLYEQY
v_call: TRBV30
j_call: TRBJ2-7
cdr3_length: 11

cdr3_aa: ASSPPSGEPQVQY
v_call: TRBV6-5
j_call: TRBJ2-5
cdr3_length: 13

cdr3_aa: ASSLDPGSYNEQF
v_call: TRBV5-4
j_call: TRBJ2-1
cdr3_length: 13

cdr3_aa: ASSIQRTNEKLF
v_call: TRBV7-2
j_call: TRBJ1-4
cdr3_length: 12

cdr3_aa: AIGQREFDSGETQY
v_call: TRBV10-3
j_call: TRBJ2-5
cdr3_length: 14

cdr3_aa: ASSVDGGSGANVLT
v_call: TRBV9
j_call: TRBJ2-6
cdr3_length: 14

cdr3_aa: ASSPTGWGLAGGNNEQF
v_call: TRBV9
j_call: TRBJ2-1
cdr3_length: 17

cdr3_aa: AISGTSGRAGNEQF
v_call: TRBV10-3
j_call: TRBJ2-1
cdr3_length: 14

cdr3_aa: ASSLKGSYEQY
v_call: TRBV27
j_call: TRBJ2-7
cdr3_length: 11

cdr3_aa: ATSTRLVGPNQPQH
v_call: TRBV15
j_call: TRBJ1-5
cdr3_length: 14